This TCR beta chain was observed in a study of blood T cell repertoires in COVID-19. Study summary: From the United States, Italy and Spain came samples of acute and convalescent COVID-19. T cells, B-cell-depleted T cells, or PBMCs supplied cDNA or gDNA.

The V segment lost 4 bases and the J segment 2 bases; nucleotides outside the gene matches: 2. The CDR3 covers 14 residues. Germline values: CDR1 LGHNA, CDR2 YNFKEQ. TCRdb's copy holds only in-frame clones and misses some; the assay was immunoSEQ multiplex PCR. The sample lists 150,000 to 200,000 clones, around nine tenths occurring once. V and J are TRBV4-2 and TRBJ1-2, with TRBD1 matching 9 bases. The clonotype was recovered from a middle-aged man with acute or convalescent COVID-19. What was sequenced was peripheral blood. CDR3 amino acids: CASSPGQGNYGYTF. The CDR3 coding sequence is TGTGCCAGCAGCCCCGGACAGGGGAACTATGGCTACACCTTC.